Listed below are T cell receptor beta chains from one sample, sequenced in a study of T cells after posttransplantation cyclophosphamide. The method was immunoSEQ multiplex PCR; TCRdb's version includes in-frame clones alone and lacks a portion of them. The sample has some 6,000 clones, approximately 1.8% seen once. Specimen: PBMCs, collected 242 days after a stem cell transplant with posttransplant cyclophosphamide. The receptors come from a young adult male patient who received an allogeneic stem cell transplant from a related donor, was CMV-positive, and had no GVHD. Part of the T cells may come from the graft donor. Each CDR3 is given with its conserved first and last residue. Each record gives: clone size, J gene, V gene, D gene, CDR3 DNA, CDR3 protein. D genes are given only for firm matches. Size is omitted from some rows. Given values are once, few, many or a class for expanded clones.

clone size: NA
J gene: TRBJ2-1
V gene: TRBV7-8
D gene: NA
CDR3 DNA: TGTGCCAGCAGCCTATTCATTGAGGTAGGCCAACTTGCCCGAGGCAACAATGAGCAGTTCTTC
CDR3 protein: CASSLFIEVGQLARGNNEQFF

clone size: few
J gene: TRBJ2-3
V gene: TRBV7-2
D gene: NA
CDR3 DNA: TGTGCCAGCAGCCCCCAAGGGGGTTCCCACACAGATACGCAGTATTTT
CDR3 protein: CASSPQGGSHTDTQYF

clone size: NA
J gene: TRBJ2-5
V gene: TRBV4-1
D gene: TRBD2
CDR3 DNA: TGCGCCAGCAGCCGTTTCCGGGACTACTTGAAAGAGACCCAGTACTTC
CDR3 protein: CASSRFRDYLKETQYF

clone size: NA
J gene: TRBJ2-7
V gene: TRBV7-2
D gene: NA
CDR3 DNA: TGTGCCAGCAGCTTAGCGGGAACCGACAGCTCCTACGAGCAGTACTTC
CDR3 protein: CASSLAGTDSSYEQYF

clone size: NA
J gene: TRBJ1-1
V gene: TRBV11-2
D gene: NA
CDR3 DNA: TGTGCCAGCAGTGACAAGTGGAACGCTGAAGCTTTCTTT
CDR3 protein: CASSDKWNAEAFF

clone size: medium-sized
J gene: TRBJ2-7
V gene: TRBV4-2
D gene: NA
CDR3 DNA: TGTGCCAGCAGCCCGACCCGACAGACCGCCTACGAGCAGTACTTC
CDR3 protein: CASSPTRQTAYEQYF

clone size: few
J gene: TRBJ2-2
V gene: TRBV4-3
D gene: NA
CDR3 DNA: TGCGCCAGCAGCCAAGTCCAGGCGAACACCGGGGAGCTGTTTTTT
CDR3 protein: CASSQVQANTGELFF

clone size: NA
J gene: TRBJ1-1
V gene: TRBV7-8
D gene: NA
CDR3 DNA: TGTGCCAGCAGCTTAGGTGGCTCGAACACTGAAGCTTTCTTT
CDR3 protein: CASSLGGSNTEAFF

clone size: few
J gene: TRBJ2-7
V gene: TRBV18
D gene: NA
CDR3 DNA: TGTGCCAGCTCACCGAACGGGGACATCTTGTACTTC
CDR3 protein: CASSPNGDILYF

clone size: NA
J gene: TRBJ1-2
V gene: TRBV11-2
D gene: NA
CDR3 DNA: TGTGCCAGCAGCCCCGCCCCTCGAGCAATTTTCTATGGCTACACCTTC
CDR3 protein: CASSPAPRAIFYGYTF

clone size: NA
J gene: TRBJ1-1
V gene: TRBV7-9
D gene: NA
CDR3 DNA: TGTGCCAGCAGCTTAACAGGGACAATGAACACTGAAGCTTTCTTT
CDR3 protein: CASSLTGTMNTEAFF

clone size: NA
J gene: TRBJ2-7
V gene: TRBV7-9
D gene: TRBD1
CDR3 DNA: TGTGCCAGCAGCCCCATCAACAGGGGGTACGAGCAGTACTTC
CDR3 protein: CASSPINRGYEQYF

clone size: few
J gene: TRBJ1-2
V gene: TRBV28
D gene: NA
CDR3 DNA: TGTGCCAGCAGGGAAGAAGGGGTTGGCTACACCTTC
CDR3 protein: CASREEGVGYTF

clone size: few
J gene: TRBJ2-1
V gene: TRBV7-8
D gene: TRBD2
CDR3 DNA: TGTGCCAGCAGCTTAGATGGCGGGGGGAGGCAGTTCTTC
CDR3 protein: CASSLDGGGRQFF

clone size: NA
J gene: TRBJ2-7
V gene: TRBV4-3
D gene: NA
CDR3 DNA: TGCGCCAGCAGCCCAACACGGACAGTTGAGTATTACGAGCAGTACTTC
CDR3 protein: CASSPTRTVEYYEQYF

clone size: few
J gene: TRBJ2-1
V gene: TRBV5-1
D gene: TRBD1
CDR3 DNA: TGCGCTAGCAGCTTGGTCACAGGGGGCGATGAGCAGTTCTTC
CDR3 protein: CASSLVTGGDEQFF

clone size: few
J gene: TRBJ1-1
V gene: TRBV2
D gene: TRBD1
CDR3 DNA: TGTGCCAGCAGTGTCCGACAGGGATTAACTGAAGCTTTCTTT
CDR3 protein: CASSVRQGLTEAFF

clone size: NA
J gene: TRBJ2-4
V gene: TRBV6-5
D gene: NA
CDR3 DNA: TGTGCCAGCCTAGACGGGAATAAAAACATTCAGTACTTC
CDR3 protein: CASLDGNKNIQYF

clone size: NA
J gene: TRBJ2-1
V gene: TRBV1
D gene: NA
CDR3 DNA: TGCACCATTGCCACTAGCGGGAGGTTAAATGAGCAGTTCTTC
CDR3 protein: CTIATSGRLNEQFF

clone size: NA
J gene: TRBJ2-1
V gene: TRBV6-5
D gene: NA
CDR3 DNA: TGTGCCAGCAGTTACTCGGGTGCTAGGTCGGATGAGCAGTTCTTC
CDR3 protein: CASSYSGARSDEQFF

clone size: few
J gene: TRBJ2-3
V gene: TRBV7-6
D gene: TRBD2
CDR3 DNA: TGTGCCAGCAGCTTAACTAGCGGTGAGATAGCAGATACGCAGTATTTT
CDR3 protein: CASSLTSGEIADTQYF

clone size: few
J gene: TRBJ2-7
V gene: TRBV27
D gene: NA
CDR3 DNA: TGTGCCAGCAGTTTTTTTCTTGCCTCAGGTCCCTACGAGCAGTACTTC
CDR3 protein: CASSFFLASGPYEQYF

clone size: NA
J gene: TRBJ1-1
V gene: TRBV19
D gene: NA
CDR3 DNA: TGTGCCAGTCCCCTAAGGGGTATCGAAGCTTTCTTT
CDR3 protein: CASPLRGIEAFF

clone size: few
J gene: TRBJ2-1
V gene: TRBV11-2
D gene: TRBD1
CDR3 DNA: TGTGCCAGCAGCGACACAGGGGCTGGCTACAATGAGCAGTTCTTC
CDR3 protein: CASSDTGAGYNEQFF

clone size: NA
J gene: TRBJ1-1
V gene: TRBV6-1
D gene: NA
CDR3 DNA: TGTGCCAGCAGTGAGCCTACCGGTTATGAAGCTTTCTTT
CDR3 protein: CASSEPTGYEAFF

clone size: NA
J gene: TRBJ1-1
V gene: TRBV7-9
D gene: NA
CDR3 DNA: TGTGCCAGCAGCTTATTAGGGGCGGACACTGAAGCTTTCTTT
CDR3 protein: CASSLLGADTEAFF

clone size: NA
J gene: TRBJ2-3
V gene: TRBV19
D gene: TRBD2
CDR3 DNA: TGTGCCAGTAGTCCACGACTAGCGGGGGGGCCGACAGATACGCAGTATTTT
CDR3 protein: CASSPRLAGGPTDTQYF

clone size: few
J gene: TRBJ2-5
V gene: TRBV7-8
D gene: TRBD2
CDR3 DNA: TGTGCCAGCAGCTTAGATGGTTGGCGGGAGGGTCAAGAGACCCAGTACTTC
CDR3 protein: CASSLDGWREGQETQYF

clone size: few
J gene: TRBJ2-7
V gene: TRBV18
D gene: NA
CDR3 DNA: TGTGCCAGCTCGGCGCAGGGTGGGCCCTACGAGCAGTACTTC
CDR3 protein: CASSAQGGPYEQYF

clone size: NA
J gene: TRBJ1-1
V gene: TRBV11-1
D gene: NA
CDR3 DNA: TGTGCCAGCAGCCCAAGGCGGGGGGCTGAAGCTTTCTTT
CDR3 protein: CASSPRRGAEAFF

clone size: NA
J gene: TRBJ2-1
V gene: TRBV7-9
D gene: TRBD1
CDR3 DNA: TGTGCCAGCAGCCAACAGGGGGTTGCCTACAATGAGCAGTTCTTC
CDR3 protein: CASSQQGVAYNEQFF

clone size: NA
J gene: TRBJ1-2
V gene: TRBV7-9
D gene: NA
CDR3 DNA: TGTGCCAGCAGCTTCAGTTCAGGGCAGGGCGGTTATGGCTACACCTTC
CDR3 protein: CASSFSSGQGGYGYTF

clone size: few
J gene: TRBJ2-7
V gene: TRBV7-2
D gene: TRBD1
CDR3 DNA: TGTGCCAGCACCCCCGACAGGGTGGGCTCCTACGAGCAGTACTTC
CDR3 protein: CASTPDRVGSYEQYF

clone size: few
J gene: TRBJ2-3
V gene: TRBV7-2
D gene: NA
CDR3 DNA: TGTGCCAGCAGCCCAGCCCCAAGAGATAGCACGTATTTT
CDR3 protein: CASSPAPRDSTYF

clone size: NA
J gene: TRBJ2-7
V gene: TRBV10-3
D gene: TRBD2
CDR3 DNA: TGTGCCATCAGCTTGACTAGCGGCCACGAGCAGTACTTC
CDR3 protein: CAISLTSGHEQYF

clone size: NA
J gene: TRBJ2-6
V gene: TRBV7-3
D gene: TRBD1
CDR3 DNA: TGTGCCAGCAGCTTTACAGGGGCTGGGGCCAACGTCCTGACTTTC
CDR3 protein: CASSFTGAGANVLTF

clone size: large
J gene: TRBJ1-2
V gene: TRBV6-5
D gene: NA
CDR3 DNA: TGTGCCAGCAGTTACTCACCCGGCCAGGTTAATGGCTACACCTTC
CDR3 protein: CASSYSPGQVNGYTF

clone size: few
J gene: TRBJ2-3
V gene: TRBV7-9
D gene: TRBD2
CDR3 DNA: TGTGCCAGCAGCTTAGTGAGCGGGAGTGAAACAGATACGCAGTATTTT
CDR3 protein: CASSLVSGSETDTQYF

clone size: few
J gene: TRBJ2-2
V gene: TRBV27
D gene: NA
CDR3 DNA: TGTGCTTGGTCCGGGATCCAAAACACCGGGGAGCTGTTTTTT
CDR3 protein: CAWSGIQNTGELFF

clone size: NA
J gene: TRBJ1-4
V gene: TRBV30
D gene: NA
CDR3 DNA: TGTGCCGGATCCACCTCGGGGGAAAAACTGTTTTTT
CDR3 protein: CAGSTSGEKLFF

clone size: NA
J gene: TRBJ2-7
V gene: TRBV9
D gene: NA
CDR3 DNA: TGTGCCAGCAGCGTAGCCCCTTATATCCCCTACGAGCAGTACTTC
CDR3 protein: CASSVAPYIPYEQYF

clone size: few
J gene: TRBJ1-1
V gene: TRBV5-1
D gene: NA
CDR3 DNA: TGCGCCAGCAGCTCACACCACCCGAACACTGAAGCTTTCTTT
CDR3 protein: CASSSHHPNTEAFF

clone size: NA
J gene: TRBJ2-7
V gene: TRBV28
D gene: TRBD1
CDR3 DNA: TGTGCCAGCAGTCCCCACCCGGGACAGAAGATCTACGAGCAGTACTTC
CDR3 protein: CASSPHPGQKIYEQYF

clone size: NA
J gene: TRBJ2-7
V gene: TRBV14
D gene: TRBD1
CDR3 DNA: TGTGCCAGCAGCAGAGCCCTACAAGGGGGCCGCAAATCCTACGAGCAGTACTTC
CDR3 protein: CASSRALQGGRKSYEQYF

clone size: NA
J gene: TRBJ1-6
V gene: TRBV5-1
D gene: TRBD1
CDR3 DNA: TGCGCCAGCAGCTTGGTGGGACAGGGGGCTTCCTATAATTCACCCCTCCACTTT
CDR3 protein: CASSLVGQGASYNSPLHF